The entry below describes one TCR beta chain. What it binds is unknown. The assay was immunoSEQ multiplex PCR, and TCRdb's table has in-frame clones only and misses some. The top ten clones hold roughly 4% of a sample with roughly 98,000 clones, roughly 89% of them seen once. The CDR3 is 14 amino acids. Germline loops: CDR1 LGHNA, CDR2 YSLEER. V was clipped by 2 bases and J by 6 bases, with 14 bases between them. The data were taken from a study of cytomegalovirus exposure and HLA in healthy donors. Study in general: The same platform was used for the approximately 110 validation repertoires and the roughly 730 first-cohort repertoires, a later analysis reported. Study-level results: The tendency of first-cohort TCR clusters to co-occur in the 120 or so validation repertoires was the finding of a later analysis. In vitro testing confirmed three CMV-associated chains as specific for CMV antigens. Reports indicated that the classifier achieved high specificity and sensitivity in diagnosing cytomegalovirus status.

The specimen sequenced was PBMCs. The receptor was isolated from a woman aged 30 to 39 in good health and CMV-seronegative. V and J are TRBV4-3 and TRBJ2-7; D gene unclear. This chain's CDR3 is CASSQLTLMGEQYF. The DNA for the CDR3 is TGCGCCAGCAGCCAATTGACTCTCATGGGCGAGCAGTACTTC.